The present T cell receptor (beta chain) was sequenced within a study of graft-versus-host responses after intestinal transplantation. Looking at the study overall: Recipients across the board were started on anti-thymocyte globulin induction, then kept on tacrolimus and steroids for approximately three years.

V lost 7 bases and J 3 bases, leaving 24 bases between the germline ends. Per germline, CDR1 SEHNR and CDR2 FQNEAQ (reference sequence). The CDR3 loop spans 18 amino acids. This clone showed up just a few times. The antigen is undetermined. Generated by immunoSEQ multiplex PCR, the TCRdb table keeps only in-frame clones and is missing some. This table has tens of thousands of clones, approximately 88% appearing once. The sequence was collected from a human donor who received an intestinal transplant. The genes are TRBV7-9 and TRBJ1-4; tentatively, D is TRBD1 (5 bases). The sequencing here drew on unstimulated CD8+ T cells sorted from spleen or lymph node cells, taken before intestinal transplant. The CDR3 sequence: CASTFPTVADNSNEKLFF. CDR3 nucleotides: TGTGCCAGCACCTTCCCGACAGTGGCGGACAACTCTAATGAAAAACTGTTTTTT. The whole variable domain, remainder taken from reference TRBV7-9 and TRBJ1-4, is DTGVSQNPRHKITKRGQNVTFRCDPISEHNRLYWYRQTLGQGPEFLTYFQNEAQLEKSRLLSDRFSAERPKGSFSTLEIQRTEQGDSAMYLCASTFPTVADNSNEKLFFGSGTQLSVL.